These 2 T cell receptor beta chains came from one sample sequenced in a study of blood T cell repertoires in COVID-19. Repertoires were generated with immunoSEQ multiplex PCR, while TCRdb's copy carries only in-frame clones and drops some. The sample has fewer than 150,000 clones; 85% to 90% are singletons. What was sequenced was peripheral blood. These receptor sequences come from a man between 50 and 59 years old with active or convalescent COVID-19.

This clone was detected a few times. The chain recombines TRBV24-1 with TRBJ2-3, with 9 positions matching TRBD1. The CDR3 is 16 amino acids. The germline gives CDR1 KGHDR, CDR2 SFDVKD. V shed 4 bases and J 2 bases; nucleotides not matched to a gene: 6. CDR3 residues: CATSDRTGAYTDTQYF. The CDR3 DNA reads TGTGCCACCAGTGACCGGACAGGGGCCTACACAGATACGCAGTATTTT.

This rearrangement joins TRBV18 to TRBJ1-1; D unresolved. The V end lost 3 bases, the J end lost 6 bases, and 11 bases lay between the germline ends. CDR3 length: 13 residues. Per germline, CDR1 KGHSH and CDR2 LQKENI. The CDR3 DNA sequence: TGTGCCAGCTCACCGCTAGGTTCCGCTGAAGCTTTCTTT. Its protein product is CASSPLGSAEAFF.